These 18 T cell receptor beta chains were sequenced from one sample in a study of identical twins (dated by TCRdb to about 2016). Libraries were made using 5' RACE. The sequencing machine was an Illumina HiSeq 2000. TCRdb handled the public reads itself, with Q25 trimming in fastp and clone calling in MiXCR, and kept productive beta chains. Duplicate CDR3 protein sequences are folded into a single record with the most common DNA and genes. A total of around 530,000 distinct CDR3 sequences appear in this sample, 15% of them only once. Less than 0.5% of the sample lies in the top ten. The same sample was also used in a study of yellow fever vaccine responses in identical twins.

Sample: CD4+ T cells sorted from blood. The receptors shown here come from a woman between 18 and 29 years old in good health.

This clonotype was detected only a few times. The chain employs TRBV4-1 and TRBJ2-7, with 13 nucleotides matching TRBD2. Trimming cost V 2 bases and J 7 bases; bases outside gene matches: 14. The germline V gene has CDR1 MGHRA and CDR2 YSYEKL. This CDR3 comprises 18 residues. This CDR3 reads CASSQPTSRLAGGREQYF. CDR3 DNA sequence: TGCGCCAGCAGCCAACCCACTTCTAGACTAGCGGGAGGTAGGGAGCAGTACTTC.

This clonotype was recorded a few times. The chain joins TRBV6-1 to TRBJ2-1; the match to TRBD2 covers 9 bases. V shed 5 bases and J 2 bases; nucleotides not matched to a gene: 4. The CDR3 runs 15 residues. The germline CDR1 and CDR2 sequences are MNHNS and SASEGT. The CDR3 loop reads CASSRAGGPYNEQFF. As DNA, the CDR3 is TGTGCCAGCAGTCGAGCGGGAGGCCCCTACAATGAGCAGTTCTTC.

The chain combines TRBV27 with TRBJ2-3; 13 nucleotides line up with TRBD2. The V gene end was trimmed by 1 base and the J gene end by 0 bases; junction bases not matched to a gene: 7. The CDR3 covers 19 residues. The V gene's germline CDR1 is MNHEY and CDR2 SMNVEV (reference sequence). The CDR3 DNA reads TGTGCCAGCAGTTTATTCACTAGCGGGAGGGCTATTAGCACAGATACGCAGTATTTT. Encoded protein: CASSLFTSGRAISTDTQYF.

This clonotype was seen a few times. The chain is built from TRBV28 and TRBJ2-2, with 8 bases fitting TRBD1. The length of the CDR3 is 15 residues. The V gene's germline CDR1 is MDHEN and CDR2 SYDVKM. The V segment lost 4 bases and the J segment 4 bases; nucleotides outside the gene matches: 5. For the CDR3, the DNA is TGTGCCAGCAGTTCGAGGACAGGGATCACCGGGGAGCTGTTTTTT. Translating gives CASSSRTGITGELFF.

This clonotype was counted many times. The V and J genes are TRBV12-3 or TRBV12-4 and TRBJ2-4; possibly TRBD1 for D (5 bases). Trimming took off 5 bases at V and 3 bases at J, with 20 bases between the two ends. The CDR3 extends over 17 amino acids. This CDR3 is CASSVRGWEGVKNIQYF. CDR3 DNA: TGTGCCAGCAGTGTTAGGGGCTGGGAAGGTGTCAAAAACATTCAGTACTTC.

The CDR3 is CASGGQGQETQYF. The CDR3 bases are TGTGCCAGCGGTGGACAGGGCCAAGAGACCCAGTACTTC. V and J are TRBV2 and TRBJ2-5; 8 bases are a match to TRBD1. CDR3 size: 13 residues. The J segment lost 1 base and the V segment lost 8 bases, leaving 3 bases of the junction unmatched. Germline V gene sequence: CDR1 SNHLY, CDR2 FYNNEI.

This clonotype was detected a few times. CDR3 nucleotides: TGCAGTGCTAGAGAAAGAGGTGGGAGGGTGAACACCGGGGAGCTGTTTTTT. It codes for CSARERGGRVNTGELFF. The chain has TRBV20-1 and TRBJ2-2; TRBD2 agrees at 7 bases. The germline CDR1 and CDR2 sequences are DFQATT and SNEGSKA (reference sequence). This CDR3 comprises 17 residues. With 0 bases clipped from V and 1 base from J, the junction kept 8 bases outside the gene matches.

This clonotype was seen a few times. The CDR3 loop reads CSGTDRGSNYGYTF. CDR3 nucleotides: TGCAGCGGCACCGACAGGGGAAGTAACTATGGCTACACCTTC. The chain couples TRBV29-1 to TRBJ1-2; 8 bases match TRBD1. The germline V gene has CDR1 SQVTM and CDR2 ANQGSEA. J was trimmed by 1 base and V by 7 bases; bases with no gene match: 8. This CDR3 contains 14 residues. Based on the CDR3 plus reference TRBV29-1 and TRBJ1-2, the full variable domain is SAVISQKPSRDICQRGTSLTIQCQVDSQVTMMFWYRQQPGQSLTLIATANQGSEATYESGFVIDKFPISRPNLTFSTLTVSNMSPEDSSIYLCSGTDRGSNYGYTFGSGTRLTVV.

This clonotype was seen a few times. CDR3 in DNA: TGTGCCATCAGCAACATGGACGGAGGAGCTGGAAACACCATATATTTT. This codes for CAISNMDGGAGNTIYF. The rearrangement uses TRBV10-3 and TRBJ1-3, with D hard to call. The CDR3 contains 16 residues. V was pared by 6 bases and J by 2 bases, with 17 bases between. Germline CDR1 ENHRY, CDR2 SYGVKD.

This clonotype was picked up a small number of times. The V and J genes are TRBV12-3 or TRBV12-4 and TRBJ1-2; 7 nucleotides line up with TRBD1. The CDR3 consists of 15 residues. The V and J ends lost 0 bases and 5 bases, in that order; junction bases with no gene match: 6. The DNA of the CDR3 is TGTGCCAGCAGTTTAGCAGGGGGCACGGCTTATGGCTACACCTTC. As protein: CASSLAGGTAYGYTF.

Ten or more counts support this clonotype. The CDR3 DNA reads TGTGCCAGCACCAAGGGATCCACTGAAGCTTTCTTT. It yields the protein CASTKGSTEAFF. The chain combines TRBV12-3 or TRBV12-4 with TRBJ1-1; D not certain. The CDR3 is 12 residues long. V was pared by 7 bases and J by 4 bases, with 10 bases between.

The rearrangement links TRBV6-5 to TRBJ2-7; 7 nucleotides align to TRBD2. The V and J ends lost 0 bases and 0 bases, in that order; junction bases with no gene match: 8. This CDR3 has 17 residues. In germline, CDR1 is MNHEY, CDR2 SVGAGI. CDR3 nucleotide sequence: TGTGCCAGCAGTTACTCGATAATCGCTAGCGGCTCCTACGAGCAGTACTTC. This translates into CASSYSIIASGSYEQYF.

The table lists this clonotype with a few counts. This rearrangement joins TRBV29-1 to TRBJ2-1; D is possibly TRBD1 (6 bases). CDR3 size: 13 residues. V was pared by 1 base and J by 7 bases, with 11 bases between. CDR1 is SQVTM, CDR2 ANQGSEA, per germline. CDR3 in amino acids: CSVEGTDRNEQFF. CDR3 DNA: TGCAGCGTTGAAGGGACAGATCGTAATGAGCAGTTCTTC.

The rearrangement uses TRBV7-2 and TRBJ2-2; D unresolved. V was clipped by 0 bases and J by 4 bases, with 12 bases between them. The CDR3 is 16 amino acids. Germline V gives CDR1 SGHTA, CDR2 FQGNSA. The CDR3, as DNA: TGTGCCAGCAGCTTAGCGACTGGTCGTGTCACCGGGGAGCTGTTTTTT. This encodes CASSLATGRVTGELFF.

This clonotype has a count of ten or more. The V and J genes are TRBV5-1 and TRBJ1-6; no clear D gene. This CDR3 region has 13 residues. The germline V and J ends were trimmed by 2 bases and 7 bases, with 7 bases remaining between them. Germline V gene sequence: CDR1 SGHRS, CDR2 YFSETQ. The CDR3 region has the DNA TGCGCCAGCAGCTTAGCCGTGAATTCACCCCTCCACTTT. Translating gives CASSLAVNSPLHF.

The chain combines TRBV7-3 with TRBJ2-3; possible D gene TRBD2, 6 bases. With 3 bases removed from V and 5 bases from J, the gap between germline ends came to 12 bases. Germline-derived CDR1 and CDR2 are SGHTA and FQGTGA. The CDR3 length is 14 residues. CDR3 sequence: CASSLSGSGDTQYF. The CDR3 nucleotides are TGTGCCAGCAGCTTGAGCGGGTCCGGAGATACGCAGTATTTT.

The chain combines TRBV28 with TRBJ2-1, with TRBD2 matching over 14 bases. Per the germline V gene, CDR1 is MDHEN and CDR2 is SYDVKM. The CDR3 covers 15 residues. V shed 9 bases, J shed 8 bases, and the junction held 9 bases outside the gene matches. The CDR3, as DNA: TGTGCCAGTCAGAGGGGGACTAGCGGGAGCGATGAGCAGTTCTTC. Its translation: CASQRGTSGSDEQFF.

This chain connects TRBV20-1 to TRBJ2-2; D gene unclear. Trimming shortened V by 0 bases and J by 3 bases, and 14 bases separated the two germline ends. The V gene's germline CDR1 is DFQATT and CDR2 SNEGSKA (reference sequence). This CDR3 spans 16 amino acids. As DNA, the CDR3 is TGCAGTGCTAGAGATTATTTACTCGGAGACACCGGGGAGCTGTTTTTT. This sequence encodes CSARDYLLGDTGELFF.